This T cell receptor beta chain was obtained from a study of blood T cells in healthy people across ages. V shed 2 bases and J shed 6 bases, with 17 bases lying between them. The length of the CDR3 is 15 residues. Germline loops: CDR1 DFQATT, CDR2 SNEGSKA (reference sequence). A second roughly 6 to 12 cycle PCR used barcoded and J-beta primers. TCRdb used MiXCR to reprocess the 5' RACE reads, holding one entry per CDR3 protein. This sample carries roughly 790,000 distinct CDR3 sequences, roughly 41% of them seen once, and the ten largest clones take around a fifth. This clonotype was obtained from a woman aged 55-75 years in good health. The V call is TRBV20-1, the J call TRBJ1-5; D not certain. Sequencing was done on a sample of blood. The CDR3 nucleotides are TGCAGTGCTAGATCCCAACGCGGGTCTGGTCAGCCCCAGCATTTT. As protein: CSARSQRGSGQPQHF.